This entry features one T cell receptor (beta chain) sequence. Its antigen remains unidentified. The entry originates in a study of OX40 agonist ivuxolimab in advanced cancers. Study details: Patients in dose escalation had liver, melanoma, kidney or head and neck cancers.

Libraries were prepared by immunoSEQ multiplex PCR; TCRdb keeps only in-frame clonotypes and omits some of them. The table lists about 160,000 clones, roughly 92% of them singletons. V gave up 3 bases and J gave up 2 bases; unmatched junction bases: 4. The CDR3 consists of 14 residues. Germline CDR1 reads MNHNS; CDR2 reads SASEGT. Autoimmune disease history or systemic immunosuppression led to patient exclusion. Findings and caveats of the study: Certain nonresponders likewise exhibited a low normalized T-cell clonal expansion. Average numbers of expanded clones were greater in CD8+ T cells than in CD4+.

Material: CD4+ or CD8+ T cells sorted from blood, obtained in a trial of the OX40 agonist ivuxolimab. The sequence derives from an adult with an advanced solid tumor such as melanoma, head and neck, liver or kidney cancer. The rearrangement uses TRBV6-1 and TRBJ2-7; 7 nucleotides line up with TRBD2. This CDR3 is CASSDGGTPYEQYF. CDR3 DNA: TGTGCCAGCAGTGACGGGGGGACCCCCTACGAGCAGTACTTC.